This TCR beta chain derives from a study of T cell repertoires in cytomegalovirus infection. Across the whole study: Recently identified HLA-C-restricted and well-studied HLA-B-restricted CMV epitopes were used. Public signatures in TCR beta pointed to CMV infection and matching HLA type.

MiXCR, applied by TCRdb to the reads, yields one record per CDR3 protein. The table includes nearly 700,000 distinct CDR3 sequences, around a third detected once. Study-wide findings and caveats: The cumulative frequency of public TCR beta families identified carriers of CMV plus the relevant HLA.

The CDR3 runs to 21 residues. Trimming left V 0 bases short and J 1 base short, with 26 bases between. CDR1 is LGHNA, CDR2 YSLEER, per germline. About this clonotype itself: The antigen is undetermined.

The sequencing here drew on cultured PBMCs, taken from culture after CMV antigen stimulation. V gene TRBV4-3 combines with J gene TRBJ2-3, with D possibly TRBD2 on 6 matching bases. This sequence was found in a human donor in good health (CMV status not recorded). Some clones in this sample may be carry-over from other donors' samples. The CDR3 region has the DNA TGCGCCAGCAGCCAAGAAGTTTCCGGGAGTCGTCCCCGTCGTCGCACAGATACGCAGTATTTT. Its protein is CASSQEVSGSRPRRRTDTQYF.